This TCR beta chain was retrieved from a study of T-cell reconstitution after alpha-beta-depleted transplantation in children. The CDR3 has 14 amino acids. Germline lookup yields CDR1 SQVTM and CDR2 ANQGSEA. Germline trimming cut 7 bases from V and 6 bases from J; bases unmatched to any gene: 10. This clonotype was picked up a small number of times. Its antigen is still unknown. During its preparation, the TCRbeta library received unique molecular identifiers. TCRdb independently ran MiXCR on the PCR reads; one entry per CDR3 protein. In the table there are roughly 200,000 distinct CDR3 sequences, about 7% of which are singletons. Whole-study results and caveats: Recipient T cells and thymic progenitors that survived were the source of the high TCRbeta diversity seen at day 60 in some patients. Several hundred expanded graft clones reportedly were the source of alpha-beta T cells about two months after transplant. Newly produced T cells mostly provided counts and TCRbeta diversity after one year, as hyperexpanded clones declined.

The source was PBMCs, collected before TCRalphabeta/CD19-depleted stem cell transplant. The TCR originated in a boy aged 2-9 years with acute lymphoblastic leukemia, due to receive a stem cell transplant. The chain couples TRBV29-1 to TRBJ2-2, with 8 nucleotides matching TRBD1. The CDR3: CSARDRPQPGELFF. The CDR3 nucleotides are TGCAGCGCTCGGGACAGGCCCCAACCCGGGGAGCTGTTTTTT.